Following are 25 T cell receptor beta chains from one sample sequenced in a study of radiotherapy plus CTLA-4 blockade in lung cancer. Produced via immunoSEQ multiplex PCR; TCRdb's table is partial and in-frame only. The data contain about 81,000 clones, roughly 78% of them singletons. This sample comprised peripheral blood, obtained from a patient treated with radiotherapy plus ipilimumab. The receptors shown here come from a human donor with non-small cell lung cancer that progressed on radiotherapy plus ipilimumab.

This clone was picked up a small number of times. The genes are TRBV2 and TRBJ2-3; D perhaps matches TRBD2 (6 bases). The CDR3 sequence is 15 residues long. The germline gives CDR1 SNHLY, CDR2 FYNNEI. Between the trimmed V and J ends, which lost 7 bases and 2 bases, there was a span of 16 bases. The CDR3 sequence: CASMPTAGLTDTQYF. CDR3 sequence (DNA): TGTGCCAGCATGCCCACAGCGGGCCTCACAGATACGCAGTATTTT.

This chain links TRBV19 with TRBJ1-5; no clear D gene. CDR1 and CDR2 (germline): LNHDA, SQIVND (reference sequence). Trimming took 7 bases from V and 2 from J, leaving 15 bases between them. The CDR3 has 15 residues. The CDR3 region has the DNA TGTGCCAGTACCCCCCGGGCAGGCCGCAATCAGCCCCAGCATTTT. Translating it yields CASTPRAGRNQPQHF.

Here the CDR3 DNA reads TGTGCCAGCAGTTACGATAATGTCAGGGCGAACTACGAGCAGTACTTC. This codes for CASSYDNVRANYEQYF. The chain employs TRBV6-5 and TRBJ2-7, with a possible D match to TRBD1 (5 bases). The CDR3 spans 16 residues. Germline V CDR1 and CDR2: MNHEY, SVGAGI. V gave up 2 bases and J gave up 3 bases, with 17 bases separating them.

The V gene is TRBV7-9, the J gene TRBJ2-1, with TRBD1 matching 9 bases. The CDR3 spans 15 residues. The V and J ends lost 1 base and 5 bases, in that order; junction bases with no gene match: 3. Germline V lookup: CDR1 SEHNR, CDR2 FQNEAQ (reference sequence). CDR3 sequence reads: CASSLGTGANNEQFF. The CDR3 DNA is TGTGCCAGCAGCTTAGGGACAGGGGCGAACAATGAGCAGTTCTTC.

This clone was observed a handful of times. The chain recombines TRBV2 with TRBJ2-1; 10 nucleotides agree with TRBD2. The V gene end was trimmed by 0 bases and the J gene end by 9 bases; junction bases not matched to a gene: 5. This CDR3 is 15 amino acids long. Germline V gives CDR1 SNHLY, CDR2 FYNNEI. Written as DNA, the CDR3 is TGTGCCAGCAGTGAAGCGGTAGCGGGGGGCGCTGAGCAGTTCTTC. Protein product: CASSEAVAGGAEQFF.

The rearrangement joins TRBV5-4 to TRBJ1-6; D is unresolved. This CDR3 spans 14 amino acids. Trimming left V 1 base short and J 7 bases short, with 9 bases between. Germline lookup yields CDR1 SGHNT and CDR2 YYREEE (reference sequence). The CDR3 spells CASSLSGENSPLHF. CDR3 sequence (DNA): TGTGCCAGCAGCTTGTCCGGGGAAAATTCACCCCTCCACTTT.

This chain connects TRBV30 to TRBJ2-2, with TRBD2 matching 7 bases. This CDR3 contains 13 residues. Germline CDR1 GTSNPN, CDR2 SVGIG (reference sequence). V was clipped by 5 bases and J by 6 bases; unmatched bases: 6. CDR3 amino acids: CAWFARGAGELFF. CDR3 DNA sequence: TGTGCCTGGTTCGCCCGGGGGGCCGGGGAGCTGTTTTTT.

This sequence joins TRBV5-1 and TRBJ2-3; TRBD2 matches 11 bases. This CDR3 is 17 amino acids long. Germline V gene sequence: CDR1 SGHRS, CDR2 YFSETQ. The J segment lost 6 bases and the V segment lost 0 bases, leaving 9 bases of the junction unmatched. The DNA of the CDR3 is TGCGCCAGCAGCTTGGCCGGGGTAGCGGGAGGGCCGGATACGCAGTATTTT. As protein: CASSLAGVAGGPDTQYF. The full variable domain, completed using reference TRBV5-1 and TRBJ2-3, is KAGVTQTPRYLIKTRGQQVTLSCSPISGHRSVSWYQQTPGQGLQFLFEYFSETQRNKGNFPGRFSGRQFSNSRSEMNVSTLELGDSALYLCASSLAGVAGGPDTQYFGPGTRLTVL.

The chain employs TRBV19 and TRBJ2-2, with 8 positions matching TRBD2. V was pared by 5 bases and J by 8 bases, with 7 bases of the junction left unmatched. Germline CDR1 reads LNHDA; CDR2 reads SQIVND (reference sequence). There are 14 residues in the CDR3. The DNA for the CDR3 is TGTGCCAGTAGTCCCCAGCGGGAGTATGGGGAGCTGTTTTTT. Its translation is CASSPQREYGELFF.

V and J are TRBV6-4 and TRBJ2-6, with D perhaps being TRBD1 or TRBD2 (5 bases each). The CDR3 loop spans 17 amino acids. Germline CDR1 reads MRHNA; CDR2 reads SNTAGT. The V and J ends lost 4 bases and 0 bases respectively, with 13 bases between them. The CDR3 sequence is CASSATGRYSGANVLTF. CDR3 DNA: TGTGCCAGCAGTGCCACGGGACGGTACTCTGGGGCCAACGTCCTGACTTTC.

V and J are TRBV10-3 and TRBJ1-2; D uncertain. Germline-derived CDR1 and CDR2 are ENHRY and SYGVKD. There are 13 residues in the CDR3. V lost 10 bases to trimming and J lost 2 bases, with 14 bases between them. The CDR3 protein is CATQDATNYGYTF. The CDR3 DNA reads TGTGCCACCCAAGATGCCACGAACTATGGCTACACCTTC.

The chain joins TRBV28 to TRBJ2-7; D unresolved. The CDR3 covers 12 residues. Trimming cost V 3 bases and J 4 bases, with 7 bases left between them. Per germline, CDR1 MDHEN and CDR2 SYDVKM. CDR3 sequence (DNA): TGTGCCAGCAGTTTCTTCGGTTACGAGCAGTACTTC. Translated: CASSFFGYEQYF.

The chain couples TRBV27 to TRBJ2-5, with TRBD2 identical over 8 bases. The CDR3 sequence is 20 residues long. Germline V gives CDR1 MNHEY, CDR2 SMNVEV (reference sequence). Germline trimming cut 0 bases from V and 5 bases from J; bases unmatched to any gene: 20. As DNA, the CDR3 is TGTGCCAGCAGTTTATCCGGGAAGGGGAGAGCGGGGGTTATTGGGGAGACCCAGTACTTC. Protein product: CASSLSGKGRAGVIGETQYF.

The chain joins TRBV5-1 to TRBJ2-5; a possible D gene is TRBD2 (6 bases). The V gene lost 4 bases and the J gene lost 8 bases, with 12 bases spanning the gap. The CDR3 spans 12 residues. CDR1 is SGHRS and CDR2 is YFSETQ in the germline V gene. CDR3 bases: TGCGCCAGCAGCCCTGGGCGGGGCACCCAGTACTTC. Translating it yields CASSPGRGTQYF.

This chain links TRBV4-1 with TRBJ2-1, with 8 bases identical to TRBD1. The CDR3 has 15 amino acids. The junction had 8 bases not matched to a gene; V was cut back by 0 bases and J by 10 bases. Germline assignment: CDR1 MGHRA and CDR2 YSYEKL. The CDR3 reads CASSQDAAGGPEQFF. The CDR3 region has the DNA TGCGCCAGCAGCCAAGATGCAGCAGGGGGCCCCGAGCAGTTCTTC.

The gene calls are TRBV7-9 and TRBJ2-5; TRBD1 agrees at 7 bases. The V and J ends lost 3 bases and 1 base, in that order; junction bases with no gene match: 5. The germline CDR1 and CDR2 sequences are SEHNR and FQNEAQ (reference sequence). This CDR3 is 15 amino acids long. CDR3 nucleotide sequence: TGTGCCAGCAGCTTGGGACAGCCTCTCCAAGAGACCCAGTACTTC. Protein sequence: CASSLGQPLQETQYF. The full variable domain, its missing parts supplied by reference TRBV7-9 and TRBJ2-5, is DTGVSQNPRHKITKRGQNVTFRCDPISEHNRLYWYRQTLGQGPEFLTYFQNEAQLEKSRLLSDRFSAERPKGSFSTLEIQRTEQGDSAMYLCASSLGQPLQETQYFGPGTRLLVL.

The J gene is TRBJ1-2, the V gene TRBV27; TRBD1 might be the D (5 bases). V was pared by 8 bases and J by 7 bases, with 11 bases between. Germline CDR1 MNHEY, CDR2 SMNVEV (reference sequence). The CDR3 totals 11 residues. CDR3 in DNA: TGTGCCAGCGGGTGGGGGGTTGGCTACACCTTC. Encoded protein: CASGWGVGYTF.

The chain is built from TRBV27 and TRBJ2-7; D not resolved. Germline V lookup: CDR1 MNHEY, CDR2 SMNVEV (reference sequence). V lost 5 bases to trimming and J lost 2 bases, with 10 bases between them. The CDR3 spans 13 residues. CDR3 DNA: TGTGCCAGCAGTCCACGACGGACCTACGAGCAGTACTTC. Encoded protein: CASSPRRTYEQYF.

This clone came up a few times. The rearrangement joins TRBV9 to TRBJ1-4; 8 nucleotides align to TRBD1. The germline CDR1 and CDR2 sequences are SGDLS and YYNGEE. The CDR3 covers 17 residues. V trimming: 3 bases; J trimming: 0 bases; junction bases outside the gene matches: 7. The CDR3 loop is CASSGGVGQATNEKLFF. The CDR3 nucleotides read TGTGCCAGCAGCGGCGGCGTGGGACAGGCAACTAATGAAAAACTGTTTTTT.

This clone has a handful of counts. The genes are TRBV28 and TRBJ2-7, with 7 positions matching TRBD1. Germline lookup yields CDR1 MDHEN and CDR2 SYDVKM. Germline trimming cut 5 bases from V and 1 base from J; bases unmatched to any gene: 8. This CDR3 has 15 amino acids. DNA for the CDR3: TGTGCCAGCAGTCCAGACAGGGCAGTGTCCTACGAGCAGTACTTC. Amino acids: CASSPDRAVSYEQYF.

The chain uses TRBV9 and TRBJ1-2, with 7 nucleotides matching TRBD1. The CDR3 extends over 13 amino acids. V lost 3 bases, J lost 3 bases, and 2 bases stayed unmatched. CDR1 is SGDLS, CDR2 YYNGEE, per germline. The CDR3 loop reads CASSGQGYYGYTF. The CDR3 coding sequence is TGTGCCAGCAGCGGACAGGGATACTATGGCTACACCTTC.

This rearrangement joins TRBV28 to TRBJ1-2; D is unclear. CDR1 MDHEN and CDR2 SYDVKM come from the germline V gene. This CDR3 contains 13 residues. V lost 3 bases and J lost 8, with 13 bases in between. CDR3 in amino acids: CASSFSVIGGYTF. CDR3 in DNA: TGTGCCAGCAGTTTTTCGGTCATAGGGGGCTACACCTTC.

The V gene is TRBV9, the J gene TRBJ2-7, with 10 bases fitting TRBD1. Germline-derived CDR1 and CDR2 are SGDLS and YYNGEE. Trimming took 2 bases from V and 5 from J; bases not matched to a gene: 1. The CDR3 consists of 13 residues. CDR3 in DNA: TGTGCCAGCAGCGTCGGGACAGGGGACGAGCAGTACTTC. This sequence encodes CASSVGTGDEQYF. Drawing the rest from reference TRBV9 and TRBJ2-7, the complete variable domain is DSGVTQTPKHLITATGQRVTLRCSPRSGDLSVYWYQQSLDQGLQFLIQYYNGEERAKGNILERFSAQQFPDLHSELNLSSLELGDSALYFCASSVGTGDEQYFGPGTRLTVT.

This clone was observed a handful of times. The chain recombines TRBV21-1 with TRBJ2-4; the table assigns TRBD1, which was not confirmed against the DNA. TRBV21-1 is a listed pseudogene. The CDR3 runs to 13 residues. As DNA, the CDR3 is TGTGCCAGCAACGGACAGGGCTTGAACATTCAGTACTTC. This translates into CASNGQGLNIQYF.

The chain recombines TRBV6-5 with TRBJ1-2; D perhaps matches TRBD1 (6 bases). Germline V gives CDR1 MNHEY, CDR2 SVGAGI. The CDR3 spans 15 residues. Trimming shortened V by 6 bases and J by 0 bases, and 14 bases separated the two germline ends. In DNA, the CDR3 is TGTGCCAGCAGAGACAGGACTTTGACTAACTATGGCTACACCTTC. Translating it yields CASRDRTLTNYGYTF.